This TCR beta chain is drawn from a study of shared clonotypes between healthy human individuals. Regarding the study as a whole: Deeper or shallower sequencing was expected to change how clonotypes are shared among donors.

Some clones are missing from TCRdb's copy, which holds only in-frame ones; the method was immunoSEQ multiplex PCR. The sample contains about 490,000 clones, over 70% of which appear only once. The ends lost 0 bases at V and 3 bases at J; junction bases unmatched: 10. CDR1 and CDR2 (germline): MGHRA, YSYEKL. The CDR3 length is 17 residues. A remark on this clone: Antigen specificity is unknown.

What was sequenced was PBMCs. The chain has TRBV4-1 and TRBJ2-7; 8 bases line up with TRBD1. The TCR originated in a woman between 40 and 50 years old in good health. Some clones in this sample may be carry-over from other donors' samples. CDR3 in amino acids: CASSQDMRTGKHYEQYF. CDR3 in DNA: TGCGCCAGCAGCCAAGATATGCGGACAGGGAAACACTACGAGCAGTACTTC.